These 2 T cell receptor beta chains came from one sample sequenced in a study of cytomegalovirus exposure and HLA in healthy donors. Use of 60 Vbeta and 13 Jbeta primers characterized the PCR. The protocol was immunoSEQ multiplex PCR, while the TCRdb copy is restricted to in-frame clones and leaves out a portion. The sample includes around 85,000 clones, roughly 70% of them seen just once. Sequenced: PBMCs. These receptors originate from a man aged 25 to 45 in good health and CMV-seropositive.

The gene calls are TRBV5-1 and TRBJ2-5, with D possibly TRBD2 on 5 matching bases. V shed 4 bases and J shed 5 bases, with 15 bases lying between them. Germline V gene lookup returns CDR1 SGHRS and CDR2 YFSETQ. The CDR3 spans 14 residues. The CDR3 nucleotides read TGCGCCAGCAGCCTTGGACTCATCGGGGAGACCCAGTACTTC. Translating it yields CASSLGLIGETQYF.

The CDR3 DNA sequence: TGTGCCAGCAGCCCCACAAAGACTAGCGGGAGTGGCGAGCAGTACTTC. It codes for CASSPTKTSGSGEQYF. The rearrangement joins TRBV14 to TRBJ2-7, with TRBD2 identical over 12 bases. This CDR3 is built from 16 residues. Germline V CDR1 and CDR2: SGHDN, FVKESK. The V and J ends lost 4 bases and 6 bases, in that order; junction bases with no gene match: 10.